The 2 T cell receptor beta chains given below trace back to one sample, sequenced in a study of blood T cell repertoires in COVID-19. The method was immunoSEQ multiplex PCR; TCRdb's version includes in-frame clones alone and lacks a portion of them. The table lists fewer than 500,000 clones, roughly 87% of them singletons. Material for sequencing was PBMCs or T cells enriched from blood (not recorded which). The receptors originated from a woman under 30 who had recovered from COVID-19.

The chain links TRBV3-1 (or the pseudogene TRBV3-2) to TRBJ1-2; 7 positions match TRBD1. Trimming at V came to 3 bases and at J to 2 bases, leaving 3 bases not matched to a gene. The CDR3 extends over 14 amino acids. Germline CDR1 and CDR2: LGHDT and YNNKEL (reference sequence). In DNA, the CDR3 is TGTGCCAGCAGCCAGTTGACAGGGAACTATGGCTACACCTTC. Amino acids: CASSQLTGNYGYTF.

The chain carries TRBV7-9 and TRBJ1-2; tentatively, D is TRBD1 (5 bases). The CDR3 spans 13 residues. Germline loops: CDR1 SEHNR, CDR2 FQNEAQ (reference sequence). V dropped 1 base and J dropped 8 bases, with 11 bases sitting between them. The CDR3 nucleotides are TGTGCCAGCAGCTTAGAAGGGGCCTCGGGCTACACCTTC. Translated, it gives CASSLEGASGYTF.